This T cell receptor (beta chain) is drawn from a study of technical replicates of blood from several donors. Data came from immunoSEQ multiplex PCR; TCRdb stores just in-frame clones and leaves some out. The table lists 90,000 to 100,000 clones, approximately 95% of them singletons. The germline CDR1 and CDR2 sequences are MNHEY and SMNVEV (reference sequence). V was cut by 3 bases and J by 5 bases, with 8 bases left in between. This CDR3 contains 13 residues. V is TRBV27 and J is TRBJ2-1; D may be TRBD1 (5 bases). The sample taken for sequencing was T cells isolated from PBMCs. This clonotype originated in a human donor in good health. The CDR3 spells CASSFDRHNEQFF. DNA of the CDR3: TGTGCCAGCAGTTTTGACAGACACAATGAGCAGTTCTTC.